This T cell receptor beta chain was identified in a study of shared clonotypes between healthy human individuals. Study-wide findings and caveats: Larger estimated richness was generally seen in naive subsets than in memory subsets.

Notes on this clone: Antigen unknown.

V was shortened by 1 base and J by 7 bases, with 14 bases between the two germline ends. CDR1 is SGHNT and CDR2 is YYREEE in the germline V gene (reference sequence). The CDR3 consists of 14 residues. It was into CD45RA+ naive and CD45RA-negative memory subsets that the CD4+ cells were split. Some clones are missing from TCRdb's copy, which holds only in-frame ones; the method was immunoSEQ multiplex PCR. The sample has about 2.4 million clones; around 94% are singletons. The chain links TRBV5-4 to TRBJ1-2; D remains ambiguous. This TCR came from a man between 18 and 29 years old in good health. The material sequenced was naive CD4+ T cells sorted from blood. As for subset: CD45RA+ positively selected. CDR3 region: CASSLISGDRGYTF. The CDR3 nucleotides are TGTGCCAGCAGCTTGATCTCCGGGGATCGTGGCTACACCTTC.